The 19 T cell receptor beta chains reported below all come from one sample, sequenced in a study of cytomegalovirus exposure and HLA in healthy donors. Use of 60 Vbeta and 13 Jbeta primers characterized the PCR. Assay: immunoSEQ multiplex PCR; the TCRdb copy retains only in-frame clones and omits some. This sample carries about 160,000 clones, 80% to 85% of them seen once, and the ten largest clones take 0.95% to 1.3%. Sequenced input: PBMCs. The source is a man aged 25 to 40 in good health and CMV-seronegative.

The J gene is TRBJ2-7, the V gene TRBV7-8; D uncertain. CDR3 size: 15 residues. Germline CDR1 reads SGHVS; CDR2 reads FQNEAQ. V lost 5 bases to trimming and J lost 4 bases, with 18 bases between them. The CDR3 reads CASSLQWSSKYEQYF. As DNA, the CDR3 is TGTGCCAGCAGCCTACAATGGAGTTCAAAGTACGAGCAGTACTTC.

The CDR3 here is CASSIDNVVAMRQFF. The CDR3 nucleotides are TGTGCCAGTAGTATAGATAACGTCGTCGCGATGAGGCAGTTCTTC. This chain joins TRBV19 and TRBJ2-1; no definite D call. The germline V gene encodes CDR1 LNHDA and CDR2 SQIVND (reference sequence). V was trimmed by 0 bases and J by 12 bases, leaving 18 bases between them. The CDR3 contains 15 residues.

The chain combines TRBV27 with TRBJ1-3, with 7 bases fitting TRBD1. The germline V gene encodes CDR1 MNHEY and CDR2 SMNVEV (reference sequence). CDR3 length equals 16 residues. V shed 6 bases and J 0 bases; nucleotides not matched to a gene: 8. This CDR3 reads CASRAGTAYSGNTIYF. The CDR3 DNA is TGTGCCAGCAGAGCCGGGACAGCTTACTCTGGAAACACCATATATTTT.

The V and J genes are TRBV6-5 and TRBJ1-1; D remains unclear. The CDR3 totals 13 residues. V shed 4 bases and J shed 3 bases, with 9 bases lying between them. CDR1 and CDR2 (germline): MNHEY, SVGAGI. The CDR3 bases are TGTGCCAGCAGTTCGTTTACAGACACTGAAGCTTTCTTT. Translated, it gives CASSSFTDTEAFF.

This clone occurred once. V gene TRBV6-6 combines with J gene TRBJ2-3; TRBD1 matches at 8 bases. This CDR3 is 15 amino acids long. Germline V lookup: CDR1 MNHNY, CDR2 SVGAGI (reference sequence). V was clipped by 7 bases and J by 4 bases; unmatched bases: 10. CDR3 DNA sequence: TGTGCCAGCATGGGCCGCGGACAGGGATCAGATACGCAGTATTTT. Residues: CASMGRGQGSDTQYF.

The chain couples TRBV7-2 to TRBJ2-7, with D hard to call. V was pared by 3 bases and J by 0 bases, with 15 bases between. The CDR3 is 16 amino acids. Germline V gives CDR1 SGHTA, CDR2 FQGNSA. CDR3 residues: CASSFGGAISSYEQYF. The DNA for the CDR3 is TGTGCCAGCAGCTTTGGCGGTGCTATATCCTCCTACGAGCAGTACTTC.

The gene calls are TRBV14 and TRBJ1-1, with a possible D match to TRBD1 (5 bases). CDR3 length: 14 amino acids. The V gene lost 3 bases and the J gene lost 0 bases, with 8 bases spanning the gap. Germline CDR1 SGHDN, CDR2 FVKESK. CDR3 in amino acids: CASSHRGVNTEAFF. CDR3 bases: TGTGCCAGCAGCCATAGGGGTGTGAACACTGAAGCTTTCTTT.

The chain recombines TRBV27 with TRBJ2-7, with a tentative D call TRBD2 (6 bases). Germline lookup yields CDR1 MNHEY and CDR2 SMNVEV (reference sequence). V lost 3 bases and J 2 bases, leaving 17 bases between the germline ends. The CDR3 consists of 16 residues. CDR3 nucleotide sequence: TGTGCCAGCAGTTTCGTCAGGGAGGCCCCTACCTACGAGCAGTACTTC. Its translation is CASSFVREAPTYEQYF.

The chain has TRBV27 and TRBJ2-1, with 15 bases that match TRBD2. Germline CDR1 MNHEY, CDR2 SMNVEV (reference sequence). This CDR3 is 19 amino acids long. The ends lost 5 bases at V and 0 bases at J; junction bases unmatched: 8. In DNA form, the CDR3 reads TGTGCCAGCAGTCCCTTAGGACTAGCGGGGGGGATCTCCTACAATGAGCAGTTCTTC. It is translated as CASSPLGLAGGISYNEQFF.

This chain uses TRBV5-1 with TRBJ2-1; D is possibly TRBD2 (5 bases). Germline CDR1 and CDR2: SGHRS and YFSETQ. The CDR3 is made up of 15 amino acids. The V end was cut by 1 base, the J end by 10 bases, with 18 bases between. The CDR3 nucleotides read TGCGCCAGCAGCTTGAGGCTAGCAGAAGAGCAGGAGCAGTTCTTC. Translation gives CASSLRLAEEQEQFF.

This clone has a handful of counts. The rearrangement uses TRBV4-1 and TRBJ2-1; TRBD2 might be the D (7 bases). CDR3 size: 13 residues. V was cut by 9 bases and J by 5 bases, with 14 bases left in between. The V gene's germline CDR1 is MGHRA and CDR2 YSYEKL. DNA for the CDR3: TGCGCCAGTTCACGGGGGGCTAACAATGAGCAGTTCTTC. The encoded protein is CASSRGANNEQFF.

The DNA of the CDR3 is TGTGCCAGCTCACCAGGGGCCCAGACGCCCCAGCATTTT. Translation gives CASSPGAQTPQHF. The chain recombines TRBV18 with TRBJ1-5; a possible D gene is TRBD1 (5 bases). Trimming took 2 bases from V and 9 from J, leaving 11 bases between them. CDR3 length: 13 amino acids. Germline V gives CDR1 KGHSH, CDR2 LQKENI.

This chain links TRBV29-1 with TRBJ1-1, with D uncertain. The length of the CDR3 is 12 residues. Germline V CDR1 and CDR2: SQVTM, ANQGSEA. V was shortened by 3 bases and J by 2 bases, with 7 bases between the two germline ends. This chain's CDR3 is CSVDPFNTEAFF. Written as DNA, the CDR3 is TGCAGCGTTGACCCATTTAACACTGAAGCTTTCTTT.

V usage is TRBV6-5 and J usage is TRBJ2-7; 9 positions agree with TRBD2. Per the germline V gene, CDR1 is MNHEY and CDR2 is SVGAGI. The CDR3 length is 15 residues. J gave up 0 bases and V 6 bases, and 6 bases lay outside the gene matches. The CDR3 region is CASSPRGGASYEQYF. The CDR3 DNA follows: TGTGCCAGCAGCCCCCGCGGGGGGGCCTCCTACGAGCAGTACTTC.

This clone was seen a single time. This rearrangement joins TRBV5-1 to TRBJ1-1; weak D call: TRBD1 (5 bases). Trimming took 5 bases from V and 3 from J, leaving 8 bases between them. Germline CDR1 SGHRS, CDR2 YFSETQ. This CDR3 region has 12 residues. The DNA of the CDR3 is TGCGCCAGCAGATGGGGGGACACTGAAGCTTTCTTT. Its translation is CASRWGDTEAFF.

V is TRBV6-1 and J is TRBJ2-1, with 9 bases aligning to TRBD2. The J segment lost 0 bases and the V segment lost 2 bases, leaving 5 bases of the junction unmatched. Germline lookup yields CDR1 MNHNS and CDR2 SASEGT. The CDR3 runs to 17 residues. Here the CDR3 DNA reads TGTGCCAGCAGTGAATTGCTAGCGGGGAGCTCCTACAATGAGCAGTTCTTC. This encodes CASSELLAGSSYNEQFF.

The chain uses TRBV2 and TRBJ1-1; weak D call: TRBD1 (6 bases). In germline, CDR1 is SNHLY, CDR2 FYNNEI. Trimming removed 7 bases at V and 3 bases at J, with 15 bases between. The CDR3 extends over 14 amino acids. The CDR3 nucleotides read TGTGCCAGCACTTTACAGGGTGGGGACACTGAAGCTTTCTTT. Protein sequence: CASTLQGGDTEAFF.

The chain carries TRBV4-1 and TRBJ2-7; maybe TRBD1 (6 bases). The CDR3 consists of 15 residues. Looked up from germline, CDR1 is MGHRA and CDR2 is YSYEKL. The V gene lost 1 base and the J gene lost 0 bases, with 10 bases spanning the gap. The CDR3: CASSQVDRSSYEQYF. CDR3 nucleotide sequence: TGCGCCAGCAGCCAAGTCGACAGGAGCTCCTACGAGCAGTACTTC.

The chain uses TRBV7-6 and TRBJ2-5; TRBD1 is a possible D gene (6 bases). With 1 base removed from V and 3 bases from J, the gap between germline ends came to 18 bases. Germline lookup yields CDR1 SGHVS and CDR2 FNYEAQ. This CDR3 is 17 amino acids long. This CDR3 reads CASSLEAGARGKETQYF. As DNA, the CDR3 is TGTGCCAGCAGCTTAGAGGCAGGGGCCCGGGGAAAAGAGACCCAGTACTTC.